A single sample gave rise to the 28 T cell receptor beta chains below, sequenced in a study of blood T cells in healthy people across ages. A sample-barcoded 5' primer and a J-beta primer mix were used in a second PCR of roughly 7 to 11 cycles. One entry per CDR3 protein results from TCRdb running MiXCR on the 5' RACE reads. Of approximately 670,000 distinct CDR3 sequences listed, 40% to 45% are singletons. Sequencing was performed on blood. These receptors came from a man older than 75 in good health.

This clonotype was detected only a few times. This chain joins TRBV30 and TRBJ2-3; D is perhaps TRBD1 (5 bases). There are 16 residues in the CDR3. Germline CDR1 GTSNPN, CDR2 SVGIG (reference sequence). V lost 0 bases to trimming and J lost 6 bases, with 19 bases between them. CDR3 DNA: TGTGCCTGGAGTGTAAAGGGTCAGGGTCAGGCGGATACGCAGTATTTT. It encodes CAWSVKGQGQADTQYF. The variable domain in full, with the rest retrieved from reference TRBV30 and TRBJ2-3, is SQTIHQWPATLVQPVGSPLSLECTVEGTSNPNLYWYRQAAGRGLQLLFYSVGIGQISSEVPQNLSASRPQDRQFILSSKKLLLSDSGFYLCAWSVKGQGQADTQYFGPGTRLTVL.

This chain links TRBV20-1 with TRBJ2-7; the match to TRBD1 covers 7 bases. From germline, CDR1 is DFQATT and CDR2 SNEGSKA (reference sequence). CDR3 size: 14 residues. J lost 3 bases, V lost 1 base, and 6 bases had no gene match. The CDR3 sequence: CSARGQGQIYEQYF. For the CDR3, the DNA is TGCAGTGCTAGAGGACAGGGACAGATCTACGAGCAGTACTTC.

The rearrangement uses TRBV7-2 and TRBJ1-2; no clear D gene. The CDR3 has 16 residues. The germline CDR1 and CDR2 sequences are SGHTA and FQGNSA. V was clipped by 1 base and J by 4 bases, with 16 bases between them. CDR3 DNA: TGTGCCAGCAGCTTAGAACAGATCCGAATAGGCTATGGCTACACCTTC. Its translation is CASSLEQIRIGYGYTF.

About this clonotype: This may be a read error: a much more frequent sequence differs by one nucleotide. The chain is built from TRBV20-1 and TRBJ2-4; the D gene is possibly TRBD2 (6 bases). Germline CDR1 DFQATT, CDR2 SNEGSKA (reference sequence). The V and J ends lost 3 bases and 7 bases respectively, with 16 bases between them. The CDR3 runs 14 residues. The CDR3 spells CSASDESGVNIQYF. For the CDR3, the DNA is TGCAGTGCTAGCGACGAGTCGGGGGTCAACATTCAGTACTTC.

This clonotype was seen a few times. The chain is built from TRBV5-1 and TRBJ2-7; D may be TRBD1 (5 bases). Trimming cost V 4 bases and J 1 base, with 12 bases left between them. The germline V gene encodes CDR1 SGHRS and CDR2 YFSETQ. The CDR3 is 14 amino acids. The CDR3 region has the DNA TGCGCCAGCAGCGGCGGACATCTATCCTACGAGCAGTACTTC. Translated: CASSGGHLSYEQYF.

The sample holds a few counts of this clonotype. This chain connects TRBV20-1 to TRBJ2-3; 11 positions agree with TRBD1. J gave up 3 bases and V 6 bases, and 5 bases lay outside the gene matches. The CDR3 extends over 14 amino acids. Per the germline V gene, CDR1 is DFQATT and CDR2 is SNEGSKA (reference sequence). CDR3 nucleotide sequence: TGCAGTGCAGGACAGGGGGCATGGACAGATACGCAGTATTTT. It codes for CSAGQGAWTDTQYF.

CDR3 loop: CASSKTSGRAEVFYEQYF. The CDR3 DNA reads TGTGCCAGCAGCAAGACTAGCGGGAGGGCCGAGGTTTTCTACGAGCAGTACTTC. V and J are TRBV27 and TRBJ2-7; the match to TRBD2 covers 14 bases. Germline V gives CDR1 MNHEY, CDR2 SMNVEV (reference sequence). The V segment lost 6 bases and the J segment 3 bases; nucleotides outside the gene matches: 13. The CDR3 loop spans 18 amino acids.

This clonotype was observed many times. V is TRBV6-6 and J is TRBJ2-7; 11 positions match TRBD1. V was clipped by 4 bases and J by 6 bases; unmatched bases: 5. The germline gives CDR1 MNHNY, CDR2 SVGAGI (reference sequence). CDR3 length: 14 residues. Here the CDR3 DNA reads TGTGCCAGCAGTTCCAAAGGACAGGGGGCCGAGCAGTACTTC. Amino acids: CASSSKGQGAEQYF.

The rearrangement uses TRBV5-1 and TRBJ1-3, with D perhaps matching TRBD1 (6 bases). V lost 5 bases and J lost 2, with 14 bases in between. Germline V gives CDR1 SGHRS, CDR2 YFSETQ. The CDR3 has 15 residues. The CDR3 nucleotides read TGCGCCAGCAGATCGGACAGCACTACTGGAAACACCATATATTTT. Translation gives CASRSDSTTGNTIYF.

The chain is built from TRBV7-8 and TRBJ2-2, with 7 bases aligning to TRBD2. The J segment lost 1 base and the V segment lost 5 bases, leaving 10 bases of the junction unmatched. Germline CDR1 and CDR2: SGHVS and FQNEAQ. The CDR3 has 17 amino acids. The CDR3 DNA is TGTGCCAGCAGCCCCAGCAGGGCTAGCGGGAACACCGGGGAGCTGTTTTTT. It codes for CASSPSRASGNTGELFF.

At least ten counts were recorded for this clonotype. The chain couples TRBV14 to TRBJ2-6; 7 nucleotides line up with TRBD2. With 5 bases clipped from V and 2 bases from J, the junction kept 3 bases outside the gene matches. Germline CDR1 SGHDN, CDR2 FVKESK. The CDR3 covers 15 residues. CDR3: CASSYGGTGANVLTF. CDR3 nucleotide sequence: TGTGCCAGCAGCTACGGGGGGACTGGGGCCAACGTCCTGACTTTC.

Remarks on this clonotype: A clone one base away is much larger, so this may be a read error. This sequence joins TRBV7-2 and TRBJ2-1; D unresolved. This CDR3 comprises 15 residues. Germline CDR1 and CDR2: SGHTA and FQGNSA. V gave up 1 base and J gave up 13 bases, with 20 bases separating them. CDR3 protein: CASSLGPRSQETQFF. The CDR3 coding sequence is TGTGCCAGCAGCTTAGGACCCAGGAGCCAAGAGACCCAGTTCTTC.

The CDR3 DNA is TGTGCCATCAGTGAGGGACCCCAAGAGACCCAGTACTTC. Translating gives CAISEGPQETQYF. The chain carries TRBV10-3 and TRBJ2-5; D unclear. V gave up 2 bases and J gave up 1 base, with 5 bases separating them. This CDR3 comprises 13 residues. CDR1 is ENHRY and CDR2 is SYGVKD in the germline V gene.

This clonotype was seen only a few times. This could be a read error, since a much larger clone is one nucleotide away. The DNA for the CDR3 is TGTGCCAGCAGCAGACCGACAGCGGGAGGGGTCAGAGAGCAGTACTTC. Its protein product is CASSRPTAGGVREQYF. The rearrangement uses TRBV7-2 and TRBJ2-5; 10 nucleotides agree with TRBD2. V was clipped by 5 bases and J by 11 bases; unmatched bases: 17. This CDR3 region has 16 residues. The germline V gene encodes CDR1 SGHTA and CDR2 FQGNSA. Looking up the rest from reference TRBV7-2 and TRBJ2-5 gives the full variable domain: GAGVSQSPSNKVTEKGKDVELRCDPISGHTALYWYRQSLGQGLEFLIYFQGNSAPDKSGLPSDRFSAERTGGSVSTLTIQRTQQEDSAVYLCASSRPTAGGVREQYFGPGTRLLVL.

This chain uses TRBV6-6 with TRBJ1-6; maybe TRBD1 (6 bases). There are 13 residues in the CDR3. The germline V gene encodes CDR1 MNHNY and CDR2 SVGAGI (reference sequence). V was cut by 2 bases and J by 12 bases, with 11 bases left in between. The CDR3 region is CASSYNRAEPLHF. The CDR3 DNA sequence: TGTGCCAGCAGTTACAACAGGGCGGAACCCCTCCACTTT.

The genes are TRBV29-1 and TRBJ2-1; D may be TRBD1 or TRBD2 (5 bases each). Trimming left V 6 bases short and J 8 bases short, with 17 bases between. This CDR3 contains 13 residues. Germline V gives CDR1 SQVTM, CDR2 ANQGSEA. The CDR3 nucleotides are TGCAGCGTCGCCGGGACCCCCGTGGATGAGCAGTTCTTC. This codes for CSVAGTPVDEQFF.

This chain uses TRBV7-9 with TRBJ1-1; D call uncertain. Germline V gene sequence: CDR1 SEHNR, CDR2 FQNEAQ (reference sequence). V lost 3 bases, J lost 7 bases, and 3 bases lay in between. The CDR3 runs 10 residues. CDR3 sequence reads: CASSFLEAFF. As DNA, the CDR3 is TGTGCCAGCAGCTTTCTTGAAGCTTTCTTT.

CDR3 DNA: TGTGCCAGCACGGGTACCGGGACTCGGGTTGTAAGTGGCTACACCTTC. Protein product: CASTGTGTRVVSGYTF. The V gene is TRBV6-6, the J gene TRBJ1-2, with D possibly matching TRBD1 (5 bases). The CDR3 consists of 16 residues. V gave up 7 bases and J gave up 7 bases, with 25 bases separating them. Germline CDR1 and CDR2: MNHNY and SVGAGI (reference sequence).

This clonotype was seen repeatedly, ten times or more. This rearrangement joins TRBV29-1 to TRBJ2-5, with D possibly TRBD2 on 6 matching bases. This CDR3 spans 13 amino acids. With 3 bases removed from V and 5 bases from J, the gap between germline ends came to 13 bases. The germline V gene encodes CDR1 SQVTM and CDR2 ANQGSEA. CDR3 protein: CSVEGWGDETQYF. The CDR3 coding sequence is TGCAGCGTTGAGGGGTGGGGGGATGAGACCCAGTACTTC.

The V call is TRBV15, the J call TRBJ2-3; D is uncertain. V was pared by 0 bases and J by 3 bases, with 7 bases between. Germline loops: CDR1 LNHNV, CDR2 YYDKDF (reference sequence). The CDR3 sequence is 14 residues long. The CDR3 loop is CATSREVQTDTQYF. CDR3 nucleotide sequence: TGTGCCACCAGCAGAGAAGTTCAGACAGATACGCAGTATTTT.

This clonotype was counted a few times. The chain links TRBV18 to TRBJ2-6; unclear D gene. Trimming cost V 2 bases and J 1 base, with 6 bases left between them. Germline V gene data show CDR1 as KGHSH and CDR2 as LQKENI. The CDR3 runs to 15 residues. This CDR3 is CASSPLQSGANVLTF. As DNA, the CDR3 is TGTGCCAGCTCACCATTACAGTCTGGGGCCAACGTCCTGACTTTC.

The chain couples TRBV7-2 to TRBJ2-6; TRBD1 is a possible D gene (6 bases). Germline CDR1 and CDR2: SGHTA and FQGNSA. V lost 5 bases and J lost 2, with 16 bases in between. The CDR3 spans 17 residues. Here the CDR3 DNA reads TGTGCCAGCAGCCTGCGACAGGCCAGAGCTGGGGCCAACGTCCTGACTTTC. This translates into CASSLRQARAGANVLTF.

CDR3 nucleotide sequence: TGCGCCAGCAGCCAAGGAGGGCGAGGGGGGCCGGATACGCAGTATTTT. Translation: CASSQGGRGGPDTQYF. The chain has TRBV4-1 and TRBJ2-3; D may be TRBD1 or TRBD2 (6 bases each). The CDR3 contains 16 residues. V lost 1 base to trimming and J lost 6 bases, with 17 bases between them. Germline loops: CDR1 MGHRA, CDR2 YSYEKL.

The gene calls are TRBV5-1 and TRBJ1-5, with 11 bases matching TRBD1. The CDR3 length is 14 residues. V lost 4 bases and J lost 12; bases outside the gene matches: 9. From germline, CDR1 is SGHRS and CDR2 YFSETQ. The CDR3 region has the DNA TGCGCCAGCAGCGTGGGACAGGGGGACCGGCTCCAGCATTTT. Encoded protein: CASSVGQGDRLQHF.

This clonotype was seen a handful of times. The chain has TRBV24-1 and TRBJ2-1; 8 nucleotides line up with TRBD2. CDR1 is KGHDR and CDR2 is SFDVKD in the germline V gene. With V trimmed by 3 bases and J by 0 bases, 12 bases remained unmatched. The CDR3 length is 19 residues. The CDR3 DNA follows: TGTGCCACCAGTGATATCCCACTAGCGGAATCGAGCTCCTACAATGAGCAGTTCTTC. Its translation is CATSDIPLAESSSYNEQFF.

The chain couples TRBV29-1 to TRBJ2-1, with D maybe TRBD1 (5 bases). The length of the CDR3 is 14 residues. Germline lookup yields CDR1 SQVTM and CDR2 ANQGSEA. The V gene lost 5 bases and the J gene lost 4 bases, with 15 bases spanning the gap. CDR3 region: CSVLRRGTYNEQFF. For the CDR3, the DNA is TGCAGCGTTCTTAGAAGGGGAACTTACAATGAGCAGTTCTTC.

This clonotype was counted a few times. The chain uses TRBV3-1 and TRBJ2-6; weak D call: TRBD1 (6 bases). The germline V gene encodes CDR1 LGHDT and CDR2 YNNKEL (reference sequence). There are 16 residues in the CDR3. Trimming shortened V by 6 bases and J by 0 bases, and 12 bases separated the two germline ends. CDR3 nucleotides: TGTGCCAGCAGACCGACAGGAAGCTCTGGGGCCAACGTCCTGACTTTC. Protein: CASRPTGSSGANVLTF.

The gene calls are TRBV6-5 and TRBJ2-7; D assignment may be TRBD1 or TRBD2 (5 bases each). The germline V gene encodes CDR1 MNHEY and CDR2 SVGAGI. This CDR3 spans 15 amino acids. Trimming left V 2 bases short and J 0 bases short, with 11 bases between. The CDR3 DNA reads TGTGCCAGCAGTTACAGCGAGAGGGGCTCCTACGAGCAGTACTTC. Translating it yields CASSYSERGSYEQYF.